Listed below are T cell receptor beta chains from one sample, sequenced in a study of T cell responses to AZD1222 COVID-19 vaccine. Assay: immunoSEQ multiplex PCR; the TCRdb copy retains only in-frame clones and omits some. Of under 150,000 clones detected, 90% appear once; the ten largest clones hold about 1.5%. The input for sequencing was peripheral blood, taken 28 days after the second AZD1222 dose. The source is an adult who received the AZD1222 COVID-19 vaccine. CDR3s include the opening cysteine and the closing phenylalanine or tryptophan. D genes are given only for firm matches. Rows may omit the clone size; those that give it use once, few, many or a size class.

clone_size	v_call	j_call	d_call	cdr3_nt	cdr3_aa
-	TRBV28	TRBJ1-1	-	TGTGCCACTAGGAACGGGGGCCTGAACACTGAAGCTTTCTTT	CATRNGGLNTEAFF
-	TRBV5-1	TRBJ1-1	-	TGCGCCAGCAGCTTGGATTTGCGGGCGAACACTGAAGCTTTCTTT	CASSLDLRANTEAFF
-	TRBV10-3	TRBJ2-7	-	TGTGCCATCAGTGATTCCTACGAGCAGTACTTC	CAISDSYEQYF
-	TRBV30	TRBJ2-5	-	TGTGCCTGGAGTGAAGTCCGGGAGACCCAGTACTTC	CAWSEVRETQYF
-	TRBV5-1	TRBJ1-6	TRBD1	TGCGCCAGCAGCTTGGTACCGGGACAGGGGAACTCACCCCTCCACTTT	CASSLVPGQGNSPLHF
once	TRBV25-1	TRBJ1-5	-	TGTGCCAGCAGTCTCGGCAGCAAAAATCAGCCCCAGCATTTT	CASSLGSKNQPQHF
-	TRBV6-6	TRBJ1-6	TRBD1	TGTGCCAGCAGTTACGGGACAGGGGGCTTTAATTCACCCCTCCACTTT	CASSYGTGGFNSPLHF
-	TRBV5-1	TRBJ2-3	TRBD2	TGCGCCAGCAGCTTGGCACTAGCGGGGGTTATCACAGATACGCAGTATTTT	CASSLALAGVITDTQYF
-	TRBV29-1	TRBJ1-1	-	TGCAGCGTTGGGGAATTTGAAGCTTTCTTT	CSVGEFEAFF
-	TRBV3-1/TRBV3-2	TRBJ2-7	-	TGTGCCAGCAGCCAAGACTGGGGCAGGGCCCTCGAGCAGTACTTC	CASSQDWGRALEQYF
once	TRBV5-1	TRBJ2-1	TRBD2	TGCGCCAGCAGCTTGTTCCCTAGCGGGGAGAATTACAATGAGCAGTTCTTC	CASSLFPSGENYNEQFF
few	TRBV5-1	TRBJ1-3	TRBD1	TGCGCCAGCAGCTTGGCAGGGGGCGCGAAGGGAAACACCATATATTTT	CASSLAGGAKGNTIYF
few	TRBV12-3/TRBV12-4	TRBJ2-7	-	TGTGCCAGCAGTTTAGGGCAGACCTACGAGCAGTACTTC	CASSLGQTYEQYF
once	TRBV6-1	TRBJ1-1	-	TGTGCCAGCAGTGACAGGGCTAACACTGAAGCTTTCTTT	CASSDRANTEAFF
-	TRBV6-2/TRBV6-3	TRBJ1-2	-	TGTGCCAGCAGCACCAGGGTAAATGGCTACACCTTC	CASSTRVNGYTF
-	TRBV30	TRBJ1-2	-	TGTGCCTGGAGTGGGGGATCGGGGGGCTACACCTTC	CAWSGGSGGYTF
-	TRBV5-1	TRBJ1-2	TRBD1	TGCGCCAGCAGTGGACAGGGGGCAGACTATGGCTACACCTTC	CASSGQGADYGYTF
-	TRBV14	TRBJ2-6	-	TGTGCCAGCAGCCACCTAGGTTCTGGGGCCAACGTCCTGACTTTC	CASSHLGSGANVLTF
-	TRBV28	TRBJ1-2	-	TGTGCCAGCAGCCAGACAGGAGACTATGGCTACACCTTC	CASSQTGDYGYTF
once	TRBV9	TRBJ1-2	TRBD1	TGTGCCAGCAGCACCCGGACAGGGGTCGATGGCTACACCTTC	CASSTRTGVDGYTF
-	TRBV5-1	TRBJ1-2	-	TGCGCCAGCAGCTTGGGGGACGGAGCTAACTATGGCTACACCTTC	CASSLGDGANYGYTF
-	TRBV6-5	TRBJ2-3	-	TGTGCCAGCAATGGGCCCGGGACAGATACGCAGTATTTT	CASNGPGTDTQYF
-	TRBV3-1/TRBV3-2	TRBJ1-2	-	TGTGCCAGCAGTCATGGGGCCCTACTTGGCTACACCTTC	CASSHGALLGYTF
once	TRBV5-1	TRBJ2-5	-	TGCGCCAGCAGGTCGGGACCTATGTACCAAGAGACCCAGTACTTC	CASRSGPMYQETQYF
-	TRBV10-3	TRBJ1-1	-	TGTGCCATCAGTGAGGGTGTCAGAATGAACACTGAAGCTTTCTTT	CAISEGVRMNTEAFF
-	TRBV18	TRBJ2-1	-	TGTGCCAGCTCACCGGTAGGAGGGTATGAGCAGTTCTTC	CASSPVGGYEQFF
-	TRBV10-3	TRBJ1-5	TRBD1	TGTGCCATCAGTGAGTCCAGGGGGTCGGGACAGCCCCAGCATTTT	CAISESRGSGQPQHF
-	TRBV3-1/TRBV3-2	TRBJ1-1	TRBD1	TGTGCCAGCAGCCCCAGCTTCGGGACAGGATCGAGTACTGAAGCTTTCTTT	CASSPSFGTGSSTEAFF
-	TRBV18	TRBJ2-3	TRBD2	TGTGCCAGCTCACCAGGGACTAGCGCAACAGATACGCAGTATTTT	CASSPGTSATDTQYF
-	TRBV2	TRBJ1-1	-	TGTGCCAGCAGTGAAGGACACACTGAAGCTTTCTTT	CASSEGHTEAFF
-	TRBV11-2	TRBJ1-1	-	TGTGCCAGCAGCTTATCTAGGGGGTGGACTGAAGCTTTCTTT	CASSLSRGWTEAFF
-	TRBV6-5	TRBJ2-2	-	TGTGCCGTAGACCCCCGCTCCGGGGAGCTGTTTTTT	CAVDPRSGELFF
-	TRBV30	TRBJ2-3	-	TGTGCCTGGAGTGTGTGGGGCACAGATACGCAGTATTTT	CAWSVWGTDTQYF
-	TRBV10-3	TRBJ2-3	-	TGTGCCATCAGCCCTAGCGCCCTTAGCACAGATACGCAGTATTTT	CAISPSALSTDTQYF
few	TRBV28	TRBJ2-1	-	TGTGCCAGCAGCCCTGGTGGAGGCAGTAGGACCATGTACAATGAGCAGTTCTTC	CASSPGGGSRTMYNEQFF
-	TRBV7-2	TRBJ1-5	-	TGTGCCAGCAGCGGCGGGACAAGCTATAGCAATCAGCCCCAGCATTTT	CASSGGTSYSNQPQHF
-	TRBV28	TRBJ1-5	TRBD1	TGTGCCAGCAGTATAGGCCCACAGGGGCCCTCCAATCAGCCCCAGCATTTT	CASSIGPQGPSNQPQHF
-	TRBV5-1	TRBJ2-1	-	TGCGCCAGCAGCTGGAGGGGACAGAATAGAGAGCAGTTCTTC	CASSWRGQNREQFF
-	TRBV9	TRBJ2-3	TRBD1	TGTGCCAGCAGCTCCTACAGGGGGCTTAACACAGATACGCAGTATTTT	CASSSYRGLNTDTQYF
-	TRBV10-3	TRBJ1-4	TRBD1	TGTGCCATCAGCCGGGACAGGGGGCTGGGTAATGAAAAACTGTTTTTT	CAISRDRGLGNEKLFF
-	TRBV28	TRBJ2-3	TRBD2	TGTGCCAGCAGTTTGTTGAGCGGGAACACAGATACGCAGTATTTT	CASSLLSGNTDTQYF
-	TRBV7-3	TRBJ1-1	-	TGTGCCAGCAGCGTAGGACGGGGGAACACTGAAGCTTTCTTT	CASSVGRGNTEAFF
-	TRBV7-5	TRBJ2-7	-	TGTGCCAGAAGCTTAAGTGACAGGGACGAGCAGTACTTC	CARSLSDRDEQYF
-	TRBV6-5	TRBJ2-6	TRBD1	TGTGCCAGCAGTCCGGACAGGGCTGGGGCCAACGTCCTGACTTTC	CASSPDRAGANVLTF
-	TRBV3-1/TRBV3-2	TRBJ1-1	-	TGTGCCAGCAGCCACCTGGGCGTGAACACTGAAGCTTTCTTT	CASSHLGVNTEAFF
-	TRBV7-6	TRBJ1-6	-	TGTGCCAGCAGCTTACAACCGACCGTAGGGATATCTATCGATTCACCCCTCCACTTT	CASSLQPTVGISIDSPLHF
-	TRBV24-1	TRBJ2-2	TRBD1	TGTGCCACCCAGGGACAGGCAATGAACACCGGGGAGCTGTTTTTT	CATQGQAMNTGELFF
-	TRBV11-2	TRBJ1-3	-	TGTGCCAGCAGCTTAGTGGCCGTAGGGGGCTCTGGAAACACCATATATTTT	CASSLVAVGGSGNTIYF
-	TRBV19	TRBJ2-1	TRBD2	TGTGCCAGTAGTATCACTAGCGGGGTCTACAATGAGCAGTTCTTC	CASSITSGVYNEQFF
once	TRBV5-5	TRBJ2-2	-	TGTGCCAGCAGCTCCTCGCAAGGGGCTATCGGGGAGCTGTTTTTT	CASSSSQGAIGELFF
-	TRBV7-2	TRBJ1-5	-	TGTGCCAGCAACCGGGACGGTTTAGGCAATCAGCCCCAGCATTTT	CASNRDGLGNQPQHF
-	TRBV6-2/TRBV6-3	TRBJ2-5	TRBD2	TGTGCCAGCAGTTCCCTATCCACGGGAGGGGGGACCCAGTACTTC	CASSSLSTGGGTQYF
-	TRBV27	TRBJ2-3	-	TGTGCCAGCAGTTTATCGATGAGAACAGATACGCAGTATTTT	CASSLSMRTDTQYF